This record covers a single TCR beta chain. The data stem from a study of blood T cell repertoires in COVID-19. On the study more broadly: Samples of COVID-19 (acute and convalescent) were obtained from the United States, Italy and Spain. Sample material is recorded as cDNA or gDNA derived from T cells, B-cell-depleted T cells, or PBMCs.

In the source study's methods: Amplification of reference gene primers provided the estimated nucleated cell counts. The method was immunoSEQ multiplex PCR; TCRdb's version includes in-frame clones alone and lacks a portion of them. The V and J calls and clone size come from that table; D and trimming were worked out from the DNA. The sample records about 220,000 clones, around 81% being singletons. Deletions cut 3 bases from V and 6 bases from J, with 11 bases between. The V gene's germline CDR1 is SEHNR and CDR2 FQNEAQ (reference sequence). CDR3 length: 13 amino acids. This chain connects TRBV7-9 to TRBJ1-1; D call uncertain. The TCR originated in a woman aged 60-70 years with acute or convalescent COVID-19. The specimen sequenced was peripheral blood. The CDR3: CASSFPTTAEAFF. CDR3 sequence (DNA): TGTGCCAGCAGCTTCCCGACAACCGCTGAAGCTTTCTTT.